Only one count was recorded for the clone carrying this T cell receptor (beta chain). Its antigen is currently unknown. The data stem from a study of T cell responses to AZD1222 COVID-19 vaccine. Overall study findings and caveats: Spike-wide vaccine-associated CD4 TCRs dominated at 160-218 and 743-854. Among the donors, most were white British and more were female, and clonal diversity was possibly underestimated. Breadth and depth of Spike-specific TCRs rose after two AZD1222 doses. Among spike-specific TCRs, nearly half reportedly target unmutated variant regions.

The CDR3 spans 15 residues. The V end was cut by 3 bases, the J end by 0 bases, with 10 bases between. Germline loops: CDR1 KGHSH, CDR2 LQKENI. This table comes from immunoSEQ multiplex PCR, and its TCRdb copy is limited to in-frame clones, with some not included. The data show about 76,000 clones, about 74% seen once. Source: peripheral blood, taken 28 days after the second dose of the MenACWY control vaccine. This clonotype was obtained from an adult who received the MenACWY meningococcal vaccine as a control. V is TRBV18 and J is TRBJ2-3, with a weak D call TRBD2 (6 bases). DNA of the CDR3: TGTGCCAGCTCACCGACCCGGGGGAGCACAGATACGCAGTATTTT. Residues: CASSPTRGSTDTQYF.